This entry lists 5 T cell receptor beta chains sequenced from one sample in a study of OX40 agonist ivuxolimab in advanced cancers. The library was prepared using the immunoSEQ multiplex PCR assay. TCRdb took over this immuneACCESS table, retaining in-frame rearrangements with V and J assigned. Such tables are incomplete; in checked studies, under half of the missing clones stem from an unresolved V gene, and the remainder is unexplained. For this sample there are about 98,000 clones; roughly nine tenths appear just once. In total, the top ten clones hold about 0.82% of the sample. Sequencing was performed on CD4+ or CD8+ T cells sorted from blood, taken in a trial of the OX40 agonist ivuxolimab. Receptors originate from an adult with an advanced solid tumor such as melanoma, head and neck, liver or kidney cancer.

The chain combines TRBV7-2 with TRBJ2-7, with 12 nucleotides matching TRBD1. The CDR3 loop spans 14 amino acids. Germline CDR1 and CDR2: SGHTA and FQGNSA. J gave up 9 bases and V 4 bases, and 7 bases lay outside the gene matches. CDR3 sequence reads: CASSSGTGGTGQYV. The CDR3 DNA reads TGTGCCAGCAGCTCCGGGACAGGGGGCACCGGGCAGTACGTC.

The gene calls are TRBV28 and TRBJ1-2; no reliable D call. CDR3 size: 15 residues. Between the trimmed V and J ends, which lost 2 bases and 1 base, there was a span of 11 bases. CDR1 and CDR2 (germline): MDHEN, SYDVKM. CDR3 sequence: CASSLGGKNNYGYTF. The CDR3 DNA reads TGTGCCAGCAGTTTAGGAGGGAAAAATAACTATGGCTACACCTTC.

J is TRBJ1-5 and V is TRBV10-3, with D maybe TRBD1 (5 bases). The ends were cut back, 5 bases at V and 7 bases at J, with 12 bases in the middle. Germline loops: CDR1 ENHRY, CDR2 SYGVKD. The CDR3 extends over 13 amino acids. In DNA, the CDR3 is TGTGCCATCAGTTGGGACCTCGGGCAGCCCCAGCATTTT. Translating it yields CAISWDLGQPQHF.

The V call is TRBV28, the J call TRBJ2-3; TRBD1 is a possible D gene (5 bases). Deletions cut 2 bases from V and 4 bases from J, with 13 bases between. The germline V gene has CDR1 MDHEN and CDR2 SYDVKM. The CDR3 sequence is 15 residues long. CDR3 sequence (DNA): TGTGCCAGCAGTTTAGCCAGGGTAGTTTCAGATACGCAGTATTTT. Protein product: CASSLARVVSDTQYF. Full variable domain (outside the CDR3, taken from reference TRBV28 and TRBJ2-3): DVKVTQSSRYLVKRTGEKVFLECVQDMDHENMFWYRQDPGLGLRLIYFSYDVKMKEKGDIPEGYSVSREKKERFSLILESASTNQTSMYLCASSLARVVSDTQYFGPGTRLTVL.

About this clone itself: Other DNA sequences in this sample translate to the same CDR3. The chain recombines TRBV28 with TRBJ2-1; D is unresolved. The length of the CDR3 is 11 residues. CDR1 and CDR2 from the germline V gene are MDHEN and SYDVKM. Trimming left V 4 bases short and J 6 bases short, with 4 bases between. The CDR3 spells CASSSRNEQFF. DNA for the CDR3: TGTGCCAGCAGTTCGCGCAATGAGCAGTTCTTC.